A single T cell receptor (beta chain) is shown here with its context. These data come from a study of T cell responses to AZD1222 COVID-19 vaccine. Sequencing used immunoSEQ multiplex PCR; TCRdb keeps in-frame clones, though not all of them. This sample carries 98,000 or so clones, approximately 91% of them seen once, and the ten largest clones take 15% to 20%. This CDR3 contains 12 residues. CDR1 MNHEY and CDR2 SMNVEV come from the germline V gene (reference sequence). V was shortened by 5 bases and J by 5 bases, with 10 bases between the two germline ends. Specimen: peripheral blood, collected 28 days after the second AZD1222 dose. The chain recombines TRBV27 with TRBJ2-7, with TRBD2 as a possible D gene (5 bases). The TCR sequence derives from an adult who received the AZD1222 COVID-19 vaccine. DNA for the CDR3: TGTGCCAGCAGTGTCAGAGGGAACGAGCAGTACTTC. The encoded protein is CASSVRGNEQYF.